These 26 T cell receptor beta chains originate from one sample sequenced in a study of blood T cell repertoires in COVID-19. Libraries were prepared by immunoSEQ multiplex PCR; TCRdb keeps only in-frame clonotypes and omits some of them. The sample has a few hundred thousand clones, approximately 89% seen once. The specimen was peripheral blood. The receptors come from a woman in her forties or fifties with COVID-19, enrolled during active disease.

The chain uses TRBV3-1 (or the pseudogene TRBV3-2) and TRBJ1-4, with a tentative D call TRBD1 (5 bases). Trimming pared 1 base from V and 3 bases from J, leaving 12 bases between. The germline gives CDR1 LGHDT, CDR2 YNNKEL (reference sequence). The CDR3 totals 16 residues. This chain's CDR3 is CASSQAGGGANEKLFF. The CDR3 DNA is TGTGCCAGCAGCCAAGCGGGGGGAGGGGCTAATGAAAAACTGTTTTTT.

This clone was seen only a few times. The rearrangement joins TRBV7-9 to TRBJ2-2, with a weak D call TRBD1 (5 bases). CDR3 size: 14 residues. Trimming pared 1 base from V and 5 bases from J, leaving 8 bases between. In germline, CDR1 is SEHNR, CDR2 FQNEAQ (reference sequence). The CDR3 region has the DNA TGTGCCAGCAGCTTAGAGGGGCTTACCGGGGAGCTGTTTTTT. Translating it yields CASSLEGLTGELFF.

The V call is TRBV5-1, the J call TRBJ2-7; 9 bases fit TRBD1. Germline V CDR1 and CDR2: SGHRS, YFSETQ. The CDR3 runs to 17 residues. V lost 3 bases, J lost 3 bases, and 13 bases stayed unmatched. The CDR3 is CASSSTPGQGIGYEQYF. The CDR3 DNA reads TGCGCCAGCAGCTCAACTCCGGGACAGGGTATCGGCTACGAGCAGTACTTC. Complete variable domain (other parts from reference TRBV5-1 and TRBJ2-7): KAGVTQTPRYLIKTRGQQVTLSCSPISGHRSVSWYQQTPGQGLQFLFEYFSETQRNKGNFPGRFSGRQFSNSRSEMNVSTLELGDSALYLCASSSTPGQGIGYEQYFGPGTRLTVT.

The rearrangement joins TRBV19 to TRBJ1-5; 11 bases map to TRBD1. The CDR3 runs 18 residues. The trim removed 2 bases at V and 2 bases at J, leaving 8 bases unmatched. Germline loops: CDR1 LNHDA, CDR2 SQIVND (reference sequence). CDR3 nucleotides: TGTGCCAGTAGTATACAACGGACAGGGGGCTTGGGCAATCAGCCCCAGCATTTT. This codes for CASSIQRTGGLGNQPQHF.

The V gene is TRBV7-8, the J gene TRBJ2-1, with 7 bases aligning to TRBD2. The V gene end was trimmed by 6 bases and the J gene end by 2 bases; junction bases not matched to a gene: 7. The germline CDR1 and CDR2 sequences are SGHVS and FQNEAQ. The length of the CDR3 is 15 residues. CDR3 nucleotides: TGTGCCAGCAGTTCGGGGCTAGCGGCCTACAATGAGCAGTTCTTC. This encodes CASSSGLAAYNEQFF.

The DNA for the CDR3 is TGTGCCAGTAGTGCCCTGCCGAGGGAGCGGATCACAGATACGCAGTATTTT. It specifies CASSALPRERITDTQYF. V is TRBV19 and J is TRBJ2-3, with D perhaps TRBD2 (5 bases). The CDR3 length is 17 residues. Germline V gene data show CDR1 as LNHDA and CDR2 as SQIVND (reference sequence). Trimming removed 5 bases from V and 2 bases from J, with 20 bases in between.

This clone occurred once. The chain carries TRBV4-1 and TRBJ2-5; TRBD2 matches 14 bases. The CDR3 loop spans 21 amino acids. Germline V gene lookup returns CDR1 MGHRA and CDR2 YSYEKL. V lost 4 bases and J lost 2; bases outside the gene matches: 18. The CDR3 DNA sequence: TGCGCCAGCAGCCGAAGCCCAAGCAGGACTAGCGGGGGGACCCTTCAAGAGACCCAGTACTTC. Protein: CASSRSPSRTSGGTLQETQYF.

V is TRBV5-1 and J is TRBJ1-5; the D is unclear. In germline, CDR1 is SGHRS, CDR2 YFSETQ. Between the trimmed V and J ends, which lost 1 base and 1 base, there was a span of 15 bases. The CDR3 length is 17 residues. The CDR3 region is CASSLLPRGSSNQPQHF. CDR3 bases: TGCGCCAGCAGCTTGTTGCCCCGAGGGTCGAGCAATCAGCCCCAGCATTTT.

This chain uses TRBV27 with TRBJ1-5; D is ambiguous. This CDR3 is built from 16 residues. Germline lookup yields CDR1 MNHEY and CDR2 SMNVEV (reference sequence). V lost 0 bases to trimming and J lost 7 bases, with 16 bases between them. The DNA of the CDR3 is TGTGCCAGCAGTTTATCGGCCACGGGGAGGGTACAGCCCCAGCATTTT. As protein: CASSLSATGRVQPQHF.

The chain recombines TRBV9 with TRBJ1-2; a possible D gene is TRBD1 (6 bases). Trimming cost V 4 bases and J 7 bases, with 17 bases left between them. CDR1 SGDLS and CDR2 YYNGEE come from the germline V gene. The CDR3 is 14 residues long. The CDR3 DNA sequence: TGTGCCAGCAGCCCGGGACACCGATACACTGGCTACACCTTC. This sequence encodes CASSPGHRYTGYTF.

CDR3 in DNA: TGTGCCAGCTCTCAAGGGGGACAGGGGATAATGGTTTACTATGGCTACACCTTC. Encoded protein: CASSQGGQGIMVYYGYTF. The chain carries TRBV2 and TRBJ1-2; 10 nucleotides match TRBD1. Germline CDR1 is SNHLY and CDR2 is FYNNEI. V shed 8 bases, J shed 3 bases, and the junction held 18 bases outside the gene matches. This CDR3 is 18 amino acids long.

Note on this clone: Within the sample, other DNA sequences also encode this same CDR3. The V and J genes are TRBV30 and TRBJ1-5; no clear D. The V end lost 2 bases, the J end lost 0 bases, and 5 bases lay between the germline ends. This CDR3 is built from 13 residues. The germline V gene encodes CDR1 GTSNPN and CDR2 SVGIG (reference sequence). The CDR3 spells CAWSRGSNQPQHF. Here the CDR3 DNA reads TGTGCCTGGAGTCGGGGTAGCAATCAGCCCCAGCATTTT. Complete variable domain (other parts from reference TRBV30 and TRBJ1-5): SQTIHQWPATLVQPVGSPLSLECTVEGTSNPNLYWYRQAAGRGLQLLFYSVGIGQISSEVPQNLSASRPQDRQFILSSKKLLLSDSGFYLCAWSRGSNQPQHFGDGTRLSIL.

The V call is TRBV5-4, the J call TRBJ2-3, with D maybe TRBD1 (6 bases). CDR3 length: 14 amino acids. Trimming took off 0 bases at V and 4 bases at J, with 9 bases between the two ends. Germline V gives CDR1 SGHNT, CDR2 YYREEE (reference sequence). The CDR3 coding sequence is TGTGCCAGCAGCTTGGTGGGGGCAGCAGATACGCAGTATTTT. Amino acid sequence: CASSLVGAADTQYF.

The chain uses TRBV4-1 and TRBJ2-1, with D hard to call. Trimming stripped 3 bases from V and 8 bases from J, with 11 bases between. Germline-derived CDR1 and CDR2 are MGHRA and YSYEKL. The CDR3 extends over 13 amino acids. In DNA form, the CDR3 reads TGCGCCAGCAGCCAGGTACTTACAGATGAGCAGTTCTTC. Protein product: CASSQVLTDEQFF.

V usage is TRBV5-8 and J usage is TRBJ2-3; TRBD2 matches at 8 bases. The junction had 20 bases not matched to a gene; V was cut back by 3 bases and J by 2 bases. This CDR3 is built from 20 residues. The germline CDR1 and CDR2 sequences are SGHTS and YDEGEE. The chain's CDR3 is CASSYMPAIGRGADTDTQYF. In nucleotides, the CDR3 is TGTGCCAGCAGCTATATGCCCGCTATCGGGCGGGGGGCGGACACAGATACGCAGTATTTT.

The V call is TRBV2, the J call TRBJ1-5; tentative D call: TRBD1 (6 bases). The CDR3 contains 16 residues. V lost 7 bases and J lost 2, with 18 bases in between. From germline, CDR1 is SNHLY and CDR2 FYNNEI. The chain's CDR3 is CASTGTPAWGNQPQHF. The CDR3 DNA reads TGTGCCAGCACTGGGACACCCGCGTGGGGCAATCAGCCCCAGCATTTT.

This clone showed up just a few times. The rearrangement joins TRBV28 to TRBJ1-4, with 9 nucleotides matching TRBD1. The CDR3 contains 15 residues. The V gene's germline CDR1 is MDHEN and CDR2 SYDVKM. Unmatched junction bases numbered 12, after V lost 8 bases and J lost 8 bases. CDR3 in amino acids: CASGTGYGKSEKLFF. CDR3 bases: TGTGCCAGCGGGACAGGGTACGGAAAAAGCGAAAAACTGTTTTTT.

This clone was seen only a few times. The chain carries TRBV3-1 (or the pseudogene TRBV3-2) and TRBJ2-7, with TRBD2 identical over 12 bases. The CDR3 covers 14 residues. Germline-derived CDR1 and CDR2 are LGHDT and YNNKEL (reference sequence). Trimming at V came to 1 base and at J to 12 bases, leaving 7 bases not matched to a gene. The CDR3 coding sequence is TGTGCCAGCAGCCAAGTACCGGGACTAGCGGGCCTGTACTTC. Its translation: CASSQVPGLAGLYF.

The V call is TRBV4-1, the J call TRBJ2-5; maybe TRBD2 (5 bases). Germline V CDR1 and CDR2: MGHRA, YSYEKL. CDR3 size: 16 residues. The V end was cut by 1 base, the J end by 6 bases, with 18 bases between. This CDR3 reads CASSQVSGERSQTQYF. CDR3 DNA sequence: TGCGCCAGCAGCCAAGTATCCGGAGAGCGGTCCCAGACCCAGTACTTC.

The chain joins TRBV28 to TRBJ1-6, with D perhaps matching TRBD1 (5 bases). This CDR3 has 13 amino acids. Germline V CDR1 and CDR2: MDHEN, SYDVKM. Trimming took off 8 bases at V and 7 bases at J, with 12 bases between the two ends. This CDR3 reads CASFPDRNSPLHF. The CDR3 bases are TGTGCCAGCTTCCCCGACAGAAATTCACCCCTCCACTTT.

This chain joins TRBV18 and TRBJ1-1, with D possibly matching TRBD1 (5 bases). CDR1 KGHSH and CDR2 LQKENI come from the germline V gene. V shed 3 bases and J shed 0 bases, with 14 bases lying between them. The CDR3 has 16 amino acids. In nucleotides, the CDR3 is TGTGCCAGCTCACCCTTTCTGGGGGGTATGAACACTGAAGCTTTCTTT. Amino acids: CASSPFLGGMNTEAFF.

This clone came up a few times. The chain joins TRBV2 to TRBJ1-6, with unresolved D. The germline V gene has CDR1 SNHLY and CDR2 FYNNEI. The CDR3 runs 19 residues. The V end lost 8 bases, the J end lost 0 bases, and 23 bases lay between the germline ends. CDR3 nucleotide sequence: TGTGCCAGCTCAACGGACGAGATCAGGAGGAGCTCCTATAATTCACCCCTCCACTTT. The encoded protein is CASSTDEIRRSSYNSPLHF.

CDR3 residues: CASSLAGSAEAFF. CDR3 sequence (DNA): TGTGCCAGCAGCTTAGCGGGATCTGCGGAAGCTTTCTTT. The rearrangement uses TRBV7-3 and TRBJ1-1, with D uncertain. Per germline, CDR1 SGHTA and CDR2 FQGTGA. CDR3 length equals 13 residues. V was cut by 2 bases and J by 8 bases, with 12 bases left in between.

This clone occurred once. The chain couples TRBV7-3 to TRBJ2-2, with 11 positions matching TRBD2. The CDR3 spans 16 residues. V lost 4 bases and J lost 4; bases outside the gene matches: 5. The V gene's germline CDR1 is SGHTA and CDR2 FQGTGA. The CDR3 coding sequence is TGTGCCAGCAGCTACCTAGCGGGGGGCCTCACCGGGGAGCTGTTTTTT. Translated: CASSYLAGGLTGELFF.

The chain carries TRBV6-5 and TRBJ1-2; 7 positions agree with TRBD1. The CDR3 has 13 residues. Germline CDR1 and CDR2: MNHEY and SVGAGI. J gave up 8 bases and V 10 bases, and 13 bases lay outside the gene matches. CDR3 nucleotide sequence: TGTGCCACTCTCACAGGGGAAGTAGGCGGCTACACCTTC. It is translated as CATLTGEVGGYTF.

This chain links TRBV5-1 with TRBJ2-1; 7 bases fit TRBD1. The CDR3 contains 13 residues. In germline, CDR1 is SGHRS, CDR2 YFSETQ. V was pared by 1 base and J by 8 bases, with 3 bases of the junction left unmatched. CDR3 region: CASSLTGAHEQFF. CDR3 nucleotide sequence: TGCGCCAGCAGCTTGACAGGGGCCCATGAGCAGTTCTTC.